This is a list of T cell receptor beta chains from one sample in a study of OX40 agonist ivuxolimab in advanced cancers. Sequencing was performed with immunoSEQ multiplex PCR; in TCRdb, only in-frame clones are kept and a portion is missing. The sample lists approximately 56,000 clones; more than 80% were seen once. The sequencing used CD4+ or CD8+ T cells sorted from blood, collected in a trial of the OX40 agonist ivuxolimab. All receptors derive from an adult with an advanced solid tumor such as melanoma, head and neck, liver or kidney cancer. Each CDR3 is given with its conserved first and last residue. The D gene is left open where the match is weak. The size of a clone is reported for some rows only, either as once, few or many, or as a class for expanded clones.

clone_size j_call v_call d_call cdr3_aa cdr3_nt
NA TRBJ2-3 TRBV6-5 NA CASSPGRGSTDTQYF TGTGCCAGCAGCCCAGGTCGGGGCAGCACAGATACGCAGTATTTT
NA TRBJ2-7 TRBV15 NA CATRPNVAYEQYF TGTGCCACGCGGCCCAACGTAGCCTACGAGCAGTACTTC
NA TRBJ1-2 TRBV7-9 TRBD1 CASTQTGTGGTGYTF TGTGCCAGCACCCAGACCGGGACAGGGGGCACAGGCTACACCTTC
few TRBJ2-3 TRBV19 TRBD1 CASTSQGGTDTQYF TGTGCCAGTACCTCCCAGGGGGGCACAGATACGCAGTATTTT
once TRBJ2-4 TRBV4-2 NA CASSQGTRGALLAKNIQYF TGTGCCAGCAGCCAAGGTACCCGGGGTGCGCTTCTGGCCAAAAACATTCAGTACTTC
NA TRBJ1-1 TRBV4-2 NA CASSPGTQNTEAFF TGTGCCAGCAGCCCAGGGACTCAGAACACTGAAGCTTTCTTT
few TRBJ1-3 TRBV7-3 NA CASSRKGAGNTIYF TGTGCCAGCAGCCGAAAAGGGGCGGGAAACACCATATATTTT
NA TRBJ2-7 TRBV28 NA CASSLGTPGKYF TGTGCCAGCAGTTTAGGGACGCCCGGGAAGTACTTC
NA TRBJ2-1 TRBV5-6 TRBD2 CASSSSRSGGFSYNEQFF TGTGCCAGCAGCTCATCCCGAAGCGGGGGATTCTCCTACAATGAGCAGTTCTTC
NA TRBJ2-3 TRBV5-6 TRBD1 CASSRRQGSTDTQYF TGTGCCAGCAGCCGGAGACAGGGGAGCACAGATACGCAGTATTTT
NA TRBJ1-1 TRBV19 NA CASSPSGGLFAEAFF TGTGCCAGTAGTCCCTCGGGGGGGCTTTTCGCTGAAGCTTTCTTT
NA TRBJ2-3 TRBV5-8 TRBD1 CASSTGQGVITDTQYF TGTGCCAGCAGCACAGGACAGGGGGTTATAACAGATACGCAGTATTTT
NA TRBJ2-7 TRBV7-2 NA CASSLLQGNEQYF TGTGCCAGCAGCTTACTACAGGGTAACGAGCAGTACTTC
NA TRBJ2-7 TRBV10-3 TRBD2 CATGLAGGYEQYF TGTGCCACGGGACTAGCGGGCGGCTACGAGCAGTACTTC
NA TRBJ1-6 TRBV7-3 NA CASSLRLDNSPLHF TGTGCCAGCAGCTTAAGACTGGATAATTCACCCCTCCACTTT
NA TRBJ2-3 TRBV12-5 NA CASGLGGSTQDTQYF TGTGCTAGTGGTTTGGGGGGTAGTACGCAAGATACGCAGTATTTT
NA TRBJ1-1 TRBV11-1 NA CASSFGEKNTEAFF TGTGCCAGCAGCTTCGGGGAAAAGAACACTGAAGCTTTCTTT
NA TRBJ1-6 TRBV10-3 TRBD1 CAIRGTGTHLHF TGTGCCATCAGGGGGACAGGTACTCACCTCCACTTT
NA TRBJ1-6 TRBV28 NA CASSAEISPLHF TGTGCCAGCAGTGCCGAGATTTCACCCCTCCACTTT
once TRBJ1-2 TRBV19 NA CASSIGQRGGYTF TGTGCCAGTAGTATCGGGCAGAGGGGTGGCTACACCTTC
once TRBJ1-2 TRBV18 TRBD1 CASSPGQGAGYTF TGTGCCAGCTCACCGGGACAGGGGGCTGGCTACACCTTC
NA TRBJ2-5 TRBV6-1 NA CASSEGGAGETQYF TGTGCCAGCAGTGAAGGAGGGGCAGGGGAGACCCAGTACTTC
NA TRBJ2-3 TRBV28 NA CASSPLGGVTDTQYF TGTGCCAGCAGTCCATTGGGGGGAGTGACAGATACGCAGTATTTT
NA TRBJ2-7 TRBV5-1 NA CASSLVAVSSYEQYF TGCGCCAGCAGCTTGGTGGCAGTCAGCTCCTACGAGCAGTACTTC
NA TRBJ1-2 TRBV2 TRBD1 CASSLGTDAGYTF TGTGCCAGCAGTCTTGGGACAGACGCGGGCTACACCTTC
NA TRBJ2-5 TRBV5-1 TRBD2 CASSLFLAAEETQYF TGCGCCAGCAGCCTTTTCCTAGCGGCCGAGGAGACCCAGTACTTC
NA TRBJ1-1 TRBV7-9 TRBD1 CASSPRDSRNTEAFF TGTGCCAGCAGCCCGAGGGACAGTAGAAACACTGAAGCTTTCTTT
few TRBJ2-2 TRBV7-3 NA CASSPRGDTGELFF TGTGCCAGCAGCCCGAGAGGCGACACCGGGGAGCTGTTTTTT
NA TRBJ2-7 TRBV5-6 NA CASSQGAYEQYF TGTGCCAGCAGTCAGGGAGCCTACGAGCAGTACTTC
NA TRBJ2-3 TRBV2 NA CASSPGAQAQYF TGTGCCAGCAGTCCAGGGGCCCAGGCGCAGTATTTT
NA TRBJ2-2 TRBV19 NA CASSPQGPQTGELFF TGTGCCAGTAGTCCTCAGGGGCCCCAGACCGGGGAGCTGTTTTTT
NA TRBJ2-5 TRBV9 NA CASSEAAGGPQYF TGTGCCAGCAGCGAGGCCGCGGGTGGGCCCCAGTACTTC
NA TRBJ1-5 TRBV2 TRBD1 CASGDRENQPQHF TGTGCCAGCGGAGACAGGGAAAATCAGCCCCAGCATTTT
NA TRBJ2-5 TRBV15 TRBD2 CATSRGASGGSRETQYF TGTGCCACCAGCAGAGGGGCTAGCGGGGGAAGCCGGGAGACCCAGTACTTC
once TRBJ1-5 TRBV9 TRBD1 CASSSGTGLAQPQHF TGTGCCAGCAGCTCCGGGACAGGGTTGGCTCAGCCCCAGCATTTT
NA TRBJ2-7 TRBV27 TRBD2 CASSGWGLGVYEQYF TGTGCCAGCAGTGGTTGGGGACTAGGAGTGTACGAGCAGTACTTC
NA TRBJ1-2 TRBV7-3 NA CASSLTGIDQTGAYGYTF TGTGCCAGCAGCTTAACCGGAATCGATCAGACAGGAGCGTATGGCTACACCTTC
NA TRBJ1-1 TRBV6-6 NA CASSYRDTEAFF TGTGCCAGCAGTTACAGGGACACTGAAGCTTTCTTT
NA TRBJ1-6 TRBV14 NA CASSQGAGLSPLHF TGTGCCAGCAGCCAAGGGGCAGGGCTATCACCCCTCCACTTT
NA TRBJ2-1 TRBV5-1 TRBD2 CASSLRRTSGGFGNEQFF TGCGCCAGCAGCTTAAGAAGGACTAGCGGGGGGTTTGGCAATGAGCAGTTCTTC
NA TRBJ1-5 TRBV7-9 NA CASSLGSGRSNQPQHF TGTGCCAGCAGCTTAGGGTCGGGGAGAAGCAATCAGCCCCAGCATTTT